This passage covers 29 T cell receptor beta chains from one sample sequenced in a study of technical replicates of blood from a handful of donors. Sequencing was performed with immunoSEQ multiplex PCR; in TCRdb, only in-frame clones are kept and a portion is missing. The sample holds roughly 70,000 clones, 93% seen once. Sequencing was done on a sample of T cells isolated from PBMCs. These receptors all come from a human donor in good health.

The V and J genes are TRBV4-1 and TRBJ1-1; D unclear. The V end lost 0 bases, the J end lost 2 bases, and 10 bases lay between the germline ends. This CDR3 has 15 residues. Germline CDR1 MGHRA, CDR2 YSYEKL. The CDR3 reads CASSQDEVDNTEAFF. The DNA for the CDR3 is TGCGCCAGCAGCCAAGATGAGGTGGATAACACTGAAGCTTTCTTT.

The CDR3 DNA sequence: TGTGCCATCAGGGAAGGGGCCAAAGAGACCCAGTACTTC. Protein sequence: CAIREGAKETQYF. The chain couples TRBV10-3 to TRBJ2-5; perhaps TRBD1 as D (5 bases). Germline V lookup: CDR1 ENHRY, CDR2 SYGVKD. The CDR3 extends over 13 amino acids. Trimming took off 6 bases at V and 3 bases at J, with 11 bases between the two ends.

V and J are TRBV6-1 and TRBJ1-3, with D maybe TRBD1 (6 bases). The V end was cut by 7 bases, the J end by 3 bases, with 13 bases between. The CDR3 extends over 14 amino acids. Germline-derived CDR1 and CDR2 are MNHNS and SASEGT. The CDR3 bases are TGTGCCAGCACTTTACAGGGTAGTGGAAACACCATATATTTT. Translation: CASTLQGSGNTIYF.

The chain combines TRBV5-1 with TRBJ2-7; 8 bases match TRBD2. Germline values: CDR1 SGHRS, CDR2 YFSETQ. V lost 0 bases and J lost 2; bases outside the gene matches: 10. This CDR3 spans 17 amino acids. CDR3 nucleotides: TGCGCCAGCAGCTTGGATCCGAGCGGGAGTAGCGCCTACGAGCAGTACTTC. This gives the protein CASSLDPSGSSAYEQYF.

The chain couples TRBV19 to TRBJ1-5; D gene ambiguous. The V and J ends lost 7 bases and 0 bases respectively, with 13 bases between them. The CDR3 consists of 15 residues. In germline, CDR1 is LNHDA, CDR2 SQIVND (reference sequence). This CDR3 reads CASTPQKYSNQPQHF. The CDR3 bases are TGTGCCAGTACTCCACAGAAATATAGCAATCAGCCCCAGCATTTT.

The chain uses TRBV5-8 and TRBJ1-5, with a weak D call TRBD1 (6 bases). The V end lost 5 bases, the J end lost 4 bases, and 16 bases lay between the germline ends. Germline CDR1 and CDR2: SGHTS and YDEGEE. This CDR3 has 15 residues. CDR3 protein: CASRPPGHDNQPQHF. CDR3 bases: TGTGCCAGCAGGCCACCGGGACACGATAATCAGCCCCAGCATTTT.

The gene calls are TRBV4-1 and TRBJ1-1; D gene uncertain. Germline loops: CDR1 MGHRA, CDR2 YSYEKL. V was pared by 1 base and J by 6 bases, with 18 bases between. The CDR3 extends over 16 amino acids. Here the CDR3 DNA reads TGCGCCAGCAGCCAAGGAAGGGCCCGACGGGAGGCTGAAGCTTTCTTT. It is translated as CASSQGRARREAEAFF.

The chain combines TRBV2 with TRBJ1-2; 8 positions match TRBD1. Trimming at V came to 4 bases and at J to 2 bases, leaving 0 bases not matched to a gene. Germline V lookup: CDR1 SNHLY, CDR2 FYNNEI. The CDR3 runs 13 residues. CDR3 DNA: TGTGCCAGCAGTGGGACAGGGAACTATGGCTACACCTTC. Its translation is CASSGTGNYGYTF.

The V call is TRBV11-3, the J call TRBJ2-7; TRBD2 matches at 8 bases. Germline CDR1 SGHNT, CDR2 YENEEA. The CDR3 runs 14 residues. V lost 4 bases, J lost 3 bases, and 5 bases stayed unmatched. CDR3 DNA: TGTGCCAGCAGCTCCCCGGGACTAGTCTACGAGCAGTACTTC. Its translation: CASSSPGLVYEQYF.

The chain carries TRBV10-2 and TRBJ1-3; tentative D call: TRBD1 (5 bases). Germline V gives CDR1 WSHSY, CDR2 SAAADI. Trimming stripped 5 bases from V and 0 bases from J, with 20 bases between. The CDR3 loop spans 18 amino acids. The CDR3 sequence: CASSKKGLPTLSGNTIYF. CDR3 in DNA: TGCGCCAGCAGTAAAAAGGGACTACCGACCCTCTCTGGAAACACCATATATTTT.

The rearrangement links TRBV4-2 to TRBJ2-7; 10 bases line up with TRBD2. CDR1 LGHNA and CDR2 YNFKEQ come from the germline V gene. CDR3 length equals 17 residues. V lost 1 base, J lost 3 bases, and 9 bases stayed unmatched. As DNA, the CDR3 is TGTGCCAGCAGCCAAGTACCCAGCGGGAGGGGTTACTACGAGCAGTACTTC. Residues: CASSQVPSGRGYYEQYF.

This chain uses TRBV18 with TRBJ2-7; 7 nucleotides match TRBD1. The CDR3 loop spans 15 amino acids. CDR1 is KGHSH and CDR2 is LQKENI in the germline V gene. V dropped 1 base and J dropped 2; count of bases not matched to a gene: 5. CDR3 residues: CASSPQGTEAYEQYF. Here the CDR3 DNA reads TGTGCCAGCTCACCACAAGGGACAGAGGCCTACGAGCAGTACTTC.

The rearrangement uses TRBV28 and TRBJ2-7; D is ambiguous. Trimming cost V 3 bases and J 0 bases, with 6 bases left between them. Germline V gene lookup returns CDR1 MDHEN and CDR2 SYDVKM. The CDR3 length is 13 residues. The CDR3 reads CASSLGFSYEQYF. In DNA, the CDR3 is TGTGCCAGCAGTTTGGGCTTCTCCTACGAGCAGTACTTC.

J is TRBJ1-1 and V is TRBV7-9; tentatively, D is TRBD1 (5 bases). The CDR3 totals 17 residues. Germline-derived CDR1 and CDR2 are SEHNR and FQNEAQ (reference sequence). V was pared by 4 bases and J by 3 bases, with 21 bases between. CDR3: CASSSEDYDRSDTEAFF. The CDR3 DNA sequence: TGTGCCAGCAGCTCCGAAGATTACGACAGATCGGACACTGAAGCTTTCTTT.

The chain couples TRBV7-6 to TRBJ2-2, with TRBD1 matching over 9 bases. The V gene's germline CDR1 is SGHVS and CDR2 FNYEAQ. The CDR3 is made up of 16 amino acids. J gave up 6 bases and V 5 bases, and 10 bases lay outside the gene matches. CDR3 in DNA: TGTGCCAGCAGCCGATCTGACAGGGGGTTGGCCGGGGAGCTGTTTTTT. Encoded protein: CASSRSDRGLAGELFF.

The V gene is TRBV7-2, the J gene TRBJ2-5, with 9 nucleotides matching TRBD2. Germline CDR1 reads SGHTA; CDR2 reads FQGNSA. The CDR3 totals 13 residues. V dropped 6 bases and J dropped 3; count of bases not matched to a gene: 2. The CDR3 DNA reads TGTGCCAGCAGGGTAGCGGGGGAAGAGACCCAGTACTTC. Protein: CASRVAGEETQYF.

This sequence joins TRBV15 and TRBJ2-3, with D possibly being TRBD1 (5 bases). Germline loops: CDR1 LNHNV, CDR2 YYDKDF (reference sequence). Trimming shortened V by 1 base and J by 6 bases, and 17 bases separated the two germline ends. The CDR3 contains 16 residues. CDR3 amino acids: CATSRGLGADGDTQYF. The CDR3 DNA reads TGTGCCACCAGCAGAGGTCTAGGGGCGGATGGGGATACGCAGTATTTT. Looking up the rest from reference TRBV15 and TRBJ2-3 gives the full variable domain: DAMVIQNPRYQVTQFGKPVTLSCSQTLNHNVMYWYQQKSSQAPKLLFHYYDKDFNNEADTPDNFQSRRPNTSFCFLDIRSPGLGDTAMYLCATSRGLGADGDTQYFGPGTRLTVL.

This clone was found once. The chain combines TRBV16 with TRBJ2-7, with 7 bases matching TRBD2. The CDR3 covers 15 residues. CDR1 is KGHSY, CDR2 FQNENV, per germline. Trimming took 4 bases from V and 4 from J; bases not matched to a gene: 10. The CDR3: CASSRGEGAVYEQYF. CDR3 in DNA: TGTGCCAGCAGCCGCGGGGAGGGTGCGGTGTACGAGCAGTACTTC.

This chain joins TRBV12-5 and TRBJ2-7; 7 nucleotides line up with TRBD1. Germline CDR1 and CDR2: LGHNT and FRNRAP. J gave up 0 bases and V 7 bases, and 3 bases lay outside the gene matches. CDR3 length: 13 residues. CDR3 loop: CASVRDSSYEQYF. For the CDR3, the DNA is TGTGCTAGTGTTAGGGACAGCTCCTACGAGCAGTACTTC.

The V gene is TRBV9, the J gene TRBJ1-2; D gene unclear. The germline CDR1 and CDR2 sequences are SGDLS and YYNGEE. V was shortened by 4 bases and J by 8 bases, with 21 bases between the two germline ends. The CDR3 covers 15 residues. CDR3 nucleotide sequence: TGTGCCAGCAGCCCCCGGGGAGGGTACATGGGAGGCTACACCTTC. Its protein product is CASSPRGGYMGGYTF.

This chain connects TRBV5-4 to TRBJ2-1; D not certain. V gave up 6 bases and J gave up 3 bases, with 16 bases separating them. In germline, CDR1 is SGHNT, CDR2 YYREEE (reference sequence). The CDR3 is made up of 15 amino acids. CDR3 amino acids: CASTPSGFGYNEQFF. The CDR3, as DNA: TGTGCCAGCACCCCTTCCGGGTTTGGCTACAATGAGCAGTTCTTC.

V and J are TRBV11-2 and TRBJ1-2; maybe TRBD1 (5 bases). Germline CDR1 SGHAT, CDR2 FQNNGV. This CDR3 is built from 17 residues. Deletions cut 4 bases from V and 0 bases from J, with 18 bases between. Here the CDR3 reads CASSSTPRREANYGYTF. Here the CDR3 DNA reads TGTGCCAGCAGCTCAACCCCCCGCAGGGAAGCTAACTATGGCTACACCTTC.

The chain combines TRBV7-9 with TRBJ2-7, with no clear D. V lost 4 bases to trimming and J lost 0 bases, with 7 bases between them. CDR1 and CDR2 (germline): SEHNR, FQNEAQ (reference sequence). The CDR3 is 13 residues long. CDR3 protein: CASSSDSSYEQYF. The CDR3 coding sequence is TGTGCCAGCAGCTCCGATAGCTCCTACGAGCAGTACTTC.

J is TRBJ1-2 and V is TRBV19; 9 bases are a match to TRBD1. The germline gives CDR1 LNHDA, CDR2 SQIVND (reference sequence). The CDR3 contains 19 residues. Germline trimming cut 0 bases from V and 3 bases from J; bases unmatched to any gene: 14. The CDR3 loop is CASSIDLDRGRGRDYGYTF. The CDR3 DNA reads as TGTGCCAGTAGTATAGATCTGGACAGGGGCAGAGGTAGGGACTATGGCTACACCTTC.

This chain uses TRBV6-6 with TRBJ1-4; D remains ambiguous. Germline assignment: CDR1 MNHNY and CDR2 SVGAGI (reference sequence). The CDR3 is 14 residues long. V was clipped by 6 bases and J by 8 bases, with 16 bases between them. This CDR3 is CASSSGSSGEKLFF. Written as DNA, the CDR3 is TGTGCCAGCAGCTCCGGGTCGTCGGGAGAAAAACTGTTTTTT.

For the CDR3, the DNA is TGCGCCAGCAGCCAATCTGTCACAGGGATTATCCCCTACGAGCAGTACTTC. This encodes CASSQSVTGIIPYEQYF. V is TRBV4-1 and J is TRBJ2-7; the D gene is possibly TRBD1 (6 bases). The CDR3 extends over 17 amino acids. Trimming took off 2 bases at V and 2 bases at J, with 19 bases between the two ends. In germline, CDR1 is MGHRA, CDR2 YSYEKL.

A single count supports this clone. The chain uses TRBV2 and TRBJ1-6; 10 bases agree with TRBD1. Germline assignment: CDR1 SNHLY and CDR2 FYNNEI. The V segment lost 8 bases and the J segment 9 bases; nucleotides outside the gene matches: 4. This CDR3 contains 13 residues. CDR3 DNA: TGTGCCAGCGCCGGGACAGGGGTTTCACCCCTCCACTTT. Its protein product is CASAGTGVSPLHF.

The chain joins TRBV5-4 to TRBJ2-4; D is unresolved. The CDR3 totals 14 residues. Deletions cut 0 bases from V and 6 bases from J, with 10 bases between. The germline gives CDR1 SGHNT, CDR2 YYREEE (reference sequence). The CDR3 bases are TGTGCCAGCAGCTTGGCCGAACAGATAAACATTCAGTACTTC. Translation: CASSLAEQINIQYF.

V and J are TRBV7-9 and TRBJ2-2; the D is unclear. The CDR3 contains 15 residues. V was cut by 2 bases and J by 3 bases, with 10 bases left in between. Germline V gives CDR1 SEHNR, CDR2 FQNEAQ (reference sequence). The CDR3 region is CASSLILEYTGELFF. For the CDR3, the DNA is TGTGCCAGCAGCTTAATCCTAGAGTACACCGGGGAGCTGTTTTTT.